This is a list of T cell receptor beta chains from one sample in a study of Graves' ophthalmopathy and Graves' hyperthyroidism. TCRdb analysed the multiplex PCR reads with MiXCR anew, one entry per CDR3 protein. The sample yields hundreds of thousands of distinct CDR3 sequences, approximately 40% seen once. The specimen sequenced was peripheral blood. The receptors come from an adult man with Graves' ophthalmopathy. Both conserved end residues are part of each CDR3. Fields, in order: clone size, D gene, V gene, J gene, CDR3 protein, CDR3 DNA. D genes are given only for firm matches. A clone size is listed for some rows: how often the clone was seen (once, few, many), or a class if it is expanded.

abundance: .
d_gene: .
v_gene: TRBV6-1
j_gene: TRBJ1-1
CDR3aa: CASSYVGDTEAFF
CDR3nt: TGTGCCAGCAGTTATGTCGGGGACACTGAAGCTTTCTTT

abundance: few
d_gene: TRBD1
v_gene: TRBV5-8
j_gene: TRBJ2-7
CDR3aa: CASRDRGQEQYF
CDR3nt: TGTGCCAGCAGGGACAGGGGTCAGGAGCAGTACTTC

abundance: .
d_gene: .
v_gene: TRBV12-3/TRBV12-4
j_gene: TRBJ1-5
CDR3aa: CASSHQETQHF
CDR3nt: TGTGCCAGCAGTCATCAAGAGACCCAGCATTTT

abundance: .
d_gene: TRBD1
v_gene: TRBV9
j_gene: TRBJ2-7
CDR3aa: CASSGRTGNVDEQYF
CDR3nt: TGTGCCAGCAGCGGCCGGACAGGGAACGTCGACGAGCAGTACTTC

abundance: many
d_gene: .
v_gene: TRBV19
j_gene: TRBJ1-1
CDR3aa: CASNQGGSEAFF
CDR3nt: TGTGCCAGTAACCAAGGGGGGTCTGAAGCTTTCTTT

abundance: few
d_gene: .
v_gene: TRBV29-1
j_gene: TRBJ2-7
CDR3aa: CSRRTAGSSHEQYF
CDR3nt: TGCAGCAGAAGGACGGCAGGTAGTTCCCACGAGCAGTACTTC

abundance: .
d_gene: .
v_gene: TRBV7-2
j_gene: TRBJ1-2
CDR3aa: CASSLRGSAGNTF
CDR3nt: TGTGCCAGCAGCTTACGGGGGAGTGCGGGAAACACCTTC

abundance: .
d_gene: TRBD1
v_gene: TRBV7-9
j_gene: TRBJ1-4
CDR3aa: CASSKQGGQDEKLFF
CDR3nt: TGTGCCAGCAGCAAACAGGGGGGGCAGGATGAAAAACTGTTTTTT

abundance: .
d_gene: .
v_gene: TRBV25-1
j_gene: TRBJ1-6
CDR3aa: CASNDGRGQGSSPLHF
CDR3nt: TGTGCCAGCAACGATGGTAGGGGCCAAGGCAGTTCACCCCTCCACTTT

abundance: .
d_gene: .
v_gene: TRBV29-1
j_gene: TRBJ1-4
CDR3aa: CSAAGDPGNEKLFF
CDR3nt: TGCAGCGCAGCGGGGGACCCTGGAAATGAAAAACTGTTTTTT

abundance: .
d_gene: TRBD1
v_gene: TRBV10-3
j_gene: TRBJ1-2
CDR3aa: CAIRPTGEGYGYTF
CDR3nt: TGTGCCATCAGGCCGACAGGGGAAGGCTATGGCTACACCTTC

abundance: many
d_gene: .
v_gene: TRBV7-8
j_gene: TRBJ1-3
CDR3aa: CASSLGDPSGNTIYF
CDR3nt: TGTGCCAGCAGCTTAGGGGATCCCTCTGGAAACACCATATATTTT

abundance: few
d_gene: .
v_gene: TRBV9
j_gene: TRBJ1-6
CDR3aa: CASSSQDGGSSPLHF
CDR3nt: TGTGCCAGCAGCTCCCAGGACGGGGGCTCTTCACCCCTCCACTTT

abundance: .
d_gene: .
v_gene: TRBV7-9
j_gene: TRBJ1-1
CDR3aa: CASSLGITWNTEAFF
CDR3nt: TGTGCCAGCAGCTTAGGGATCACTTGGAACACTGAAGCTTTCTTT

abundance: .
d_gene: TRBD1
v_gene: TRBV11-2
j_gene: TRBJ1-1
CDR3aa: CASSLWTGRNTEAFF
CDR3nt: TGTGCCAGCAGCTTATGGACAGGTAGAAACACTGAAGCTTTCTTT

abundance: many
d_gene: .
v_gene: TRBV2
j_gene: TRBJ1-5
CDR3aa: CASSPGPDSNQPQHF
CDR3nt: TGTGCCAGCAGTCCCGGACCGGATAGCAATCAGCCCCAGCATTTT

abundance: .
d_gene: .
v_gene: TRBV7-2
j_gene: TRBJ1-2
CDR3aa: CASSPAGLRYGYTF
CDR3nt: TGTGCCAGCAGCCCCGCGGGGCTCCGGTATGGCTACACCTTC

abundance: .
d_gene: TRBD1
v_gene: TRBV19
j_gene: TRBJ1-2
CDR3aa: CASSLSGTGGVYGYTF
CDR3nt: TGTGCCAGTAGTTTGTCCGGGACAGGGGGCGTCTATGGCTACACCTTC

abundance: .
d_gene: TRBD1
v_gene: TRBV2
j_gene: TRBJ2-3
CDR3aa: CASGTGTGPNTQYF
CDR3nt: TGTGCCAGCGGAACCGGGACAGGGCCAAATACGCAGTATTTT

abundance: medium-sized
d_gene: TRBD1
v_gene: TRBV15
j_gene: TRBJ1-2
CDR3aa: CATSRVDRGRYGYTF
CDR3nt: TGTGCCACCAGCAGGGTGGACAGGGGGAGATATGGCTACACCTTC

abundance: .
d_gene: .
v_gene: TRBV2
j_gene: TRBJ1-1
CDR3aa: CASSYGAGDLNTEAFF
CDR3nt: TGTGCCAGCAGTTACGGTGCAGGGGATTTGAACACTGAAGCTTTCTTT

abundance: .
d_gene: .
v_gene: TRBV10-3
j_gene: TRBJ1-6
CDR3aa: CAIRVGGEDSPLHF
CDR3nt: TGTGCCATCAGAGTAGGGGGGGAGGATTCACCCCTCCACTTT

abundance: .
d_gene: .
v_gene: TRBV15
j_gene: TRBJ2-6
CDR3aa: CATSRDGLGGANVLTF
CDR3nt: TGTGCCACCAGCAGAGACGGGTTGGGCGGGGCCAACGTCCTGACTTTC

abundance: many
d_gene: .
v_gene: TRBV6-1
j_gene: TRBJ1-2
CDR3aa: CASSETNSYGYTF
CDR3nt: TGTGCCAGCAGTGAAACTAACAGCTATGGCTACACCTTC

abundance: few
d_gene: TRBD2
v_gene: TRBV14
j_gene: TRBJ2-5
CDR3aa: CASSQVSGGPQYF
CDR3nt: TGTGCCAGCAGCCAAGTTAGCGGGGGACCCCAGTACTTC

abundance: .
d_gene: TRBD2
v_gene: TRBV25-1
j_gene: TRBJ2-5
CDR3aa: CASGPTPQRGWETQYF
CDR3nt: TGTGCCAGCGGCCCGACCCCCCAGCGGGGGTGGGAGACCCAGTACTTC

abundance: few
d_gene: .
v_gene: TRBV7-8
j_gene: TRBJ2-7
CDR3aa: CASSLVGGGAHEQYF
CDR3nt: TGTGCCAGCAGCTTAGTCGGTGGAGGGGCCCACGAGCAGTACTTC

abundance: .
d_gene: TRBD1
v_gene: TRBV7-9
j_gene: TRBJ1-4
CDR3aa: CASGLDISPGQGNEKLFF
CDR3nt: TGTGCCAGCGGCCTAGATATATCTCCGGGACAGGGGAACGAAAAACTGTTTTTT

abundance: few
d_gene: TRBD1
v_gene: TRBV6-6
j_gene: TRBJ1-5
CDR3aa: CASSYSRTGVGNQPQHF
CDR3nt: TGTGCCAGCAGTTACTCGCGGACAGGGGTTGGCAATCAGCCCCAGCATTTT

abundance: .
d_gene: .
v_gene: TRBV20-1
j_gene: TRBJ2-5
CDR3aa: CSARGGGFETQDF
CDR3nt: TGCAGTGCTAGAGGTGGAGGATTTGAGACCCAGGACTTC

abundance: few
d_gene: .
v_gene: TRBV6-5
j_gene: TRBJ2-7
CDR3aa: CASSEVGQGHYEQYF
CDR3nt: TGTGCCAGCAGTGAAGTGGGTCAGGGACACTACGAGCAGTACTTC

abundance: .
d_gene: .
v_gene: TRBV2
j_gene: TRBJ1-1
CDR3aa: CASKRTSGYNEAFF
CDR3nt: TGTGCCAGCAAACGGACTAGCGGGTACAATGAAGCTTTCTTT

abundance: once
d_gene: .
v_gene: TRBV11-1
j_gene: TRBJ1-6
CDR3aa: CASSRWTGTPLHF
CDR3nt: TGTGCCAGCAGTCGATGGACGGGAACCCCCCTCCACTTT

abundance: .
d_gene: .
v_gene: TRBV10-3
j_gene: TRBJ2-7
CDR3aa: CATADRAGRGEQCF
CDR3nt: TGTGCCACCGCTGACAGGGCGGGAAGGGGTGAGCAGTGCTTC

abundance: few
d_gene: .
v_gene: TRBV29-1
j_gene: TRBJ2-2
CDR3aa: CSVDTDRGAGELFF
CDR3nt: TGCAGCGTTGATACAGACCGTGGGGCCGGGGAGCTGTTTTTT

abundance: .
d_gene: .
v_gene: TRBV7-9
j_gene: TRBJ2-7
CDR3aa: CASSETDRGCYEQYF
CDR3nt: TGTGCCAGCAGCGAAACCGACCGGGGATGTTACGAGCAGTACTTC

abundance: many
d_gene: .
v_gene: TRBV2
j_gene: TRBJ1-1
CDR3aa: CASRQQGMATEAFF
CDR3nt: TGTGCCAGCAGGCAACAGGGTATGGCCACTGAAGCTTTCTTT

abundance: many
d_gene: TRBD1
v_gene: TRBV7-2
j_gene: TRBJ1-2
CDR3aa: CASSLFRDRTYGYTF
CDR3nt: TGTGCCAGCAGCTTATTTAGGGACAGGACCTATGGCTACACCTTC

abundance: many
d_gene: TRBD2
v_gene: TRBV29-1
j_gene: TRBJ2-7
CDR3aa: CSVEELAGGSYEQYF
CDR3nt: TGCAGCGTTGAAGAACTAGCGGGAGGATCCTACGAGCAGTACTTC

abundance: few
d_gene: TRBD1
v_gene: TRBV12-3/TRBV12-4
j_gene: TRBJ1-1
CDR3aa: CASSLSQGAHAEAFF
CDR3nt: TGTGCCAGCAGTTTATCGCAGGGGGCGCATGCTGAAGCTTTCTTT

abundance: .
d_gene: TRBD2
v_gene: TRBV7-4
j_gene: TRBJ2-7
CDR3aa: CASSLGPGGSYEQYF
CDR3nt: TGTGCCAGCAGCTTAGGCCCGGGGGGCTCCTACGAGCAGTACTTC

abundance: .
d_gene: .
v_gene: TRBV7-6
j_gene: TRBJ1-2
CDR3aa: CASSRVEVRGDYGYTF
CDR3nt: TGTGCCAGCAGTCGCGTTGAGGTCAGGGGCGACTATGGCTACACCTTC

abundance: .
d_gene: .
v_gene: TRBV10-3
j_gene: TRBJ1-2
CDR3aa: CAISGRYYGYTF
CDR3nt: TGTGCCATCAGCGGCCGATACTATGGCTACACCTTC

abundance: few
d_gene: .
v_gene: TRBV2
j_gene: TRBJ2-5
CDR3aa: CASRVFGGPQETQYF
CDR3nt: TGTGCCAGCAGAGTCTTCGGGGGCCCCCAAGAGACCCAGTACTTC